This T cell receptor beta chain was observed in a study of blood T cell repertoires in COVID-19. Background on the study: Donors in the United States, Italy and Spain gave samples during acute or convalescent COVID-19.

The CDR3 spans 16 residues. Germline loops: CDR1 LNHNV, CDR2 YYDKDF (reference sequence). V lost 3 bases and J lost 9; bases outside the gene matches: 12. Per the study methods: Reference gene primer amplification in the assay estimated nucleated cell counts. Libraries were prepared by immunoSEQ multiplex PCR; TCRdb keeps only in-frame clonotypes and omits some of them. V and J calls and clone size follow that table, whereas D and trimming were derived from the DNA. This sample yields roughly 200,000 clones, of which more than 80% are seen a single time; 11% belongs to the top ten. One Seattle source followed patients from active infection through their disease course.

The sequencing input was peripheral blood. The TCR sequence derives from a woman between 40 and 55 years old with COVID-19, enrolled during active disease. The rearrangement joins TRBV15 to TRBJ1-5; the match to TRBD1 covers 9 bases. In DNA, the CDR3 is TGTGCCACCAGCAGTACCGGGACAGGGACCTTAATGCCCCAGCATTTT. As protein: CATSSTGTGTLMPQHF.